Described below is a single T cell receptor beta chain sequence and its context. Its antigen is unknown. Trimming at V came to 1 base and at J to 0 bases, leaving 8 bases not matched to a gene. Germline values: CDR1 LGHDT, CDR2 YNNKEL (reference sequence). The CDR3 loop spans 17 amino acids. The record originates from a study of T cell responses to AZD1222 COVID-19 vaccine. Sequencing used immunoSEQ multiplex PCR; TCRdb keeps in-frame clones, though not all of them. The sample gives over 45,000 clones, about three quarters of which show up once; roughly 7.2% is in the top ten. Notes on the study in general: Females made up more of the donors, who were largely white British, and clonal diversity may have come out too low.

The chain couples TRBV3-1 (or the pseudogene TRBV3-2) to TRBJ1-2; 7 positions agree with TRBD1. This receptor was taken from an adult in good health. Sequences were derived from peripheral blood, sampled on day 0 of AZD1222 vaccination. The CDR3 DNA follows: TGTGCCAGCAGCCAAGGCTTTGGGGACAGAACTAACTATGGCTACACCTTC. Translation gives CASSQGFGDRTNYGYTF.